This is a list of T cell receptor beta chains from one sample in a study of CD4 T cells in relation to SARS-CoV-2 and coronaviruses. No cognate antigen is known for these TCRs. Profiling relied on immunoSEQ multiplex PCR, and the TCRdb table lists in-frame clones only, not all of them. The sample has 24,000 or so clones; around 80% are singletons. The sample was CD4+ T cells from PBMCs, cultured in vitro. These receptors originate from a human donor in good health. Both conserved end residues are part of each CDR3. D genes are given only for firm matches. Only some rows state a clone size, as once, few, many or a class for expanded clones.

clone size | J gene | D gene | V gene | CDR3 protein | CDR3 DNA
once | TRBJ1-1 | . | TRBV6-5 | CASSPGRANTEAFF | TGTGCCAGCAGTCCGGGACGGGCGAACACTGAAGCTTTCTTT
. | TRBJ2-3 | . | TRBV4-3 | CASSQATALLDTQYF | TGCGCCAGCAGCCAAGCAACCGCTCTCCTCGATACGCAGTATTTT
few | TRBJ1-4 | . | TRBV28 | CASSFPSPTNEKLFF | TGTGCCAGCAGTTTCCCGAGTCCAACTAATGAAAAACTGTTTTTT
. | TRBJ2-3 | . | TRBV28 | CASSLPTPSDTQYF | TGTGCCAGCAGCTTGCCGACCCCCTCCGATACGCAGTATTTT
. | TRBJ2-1 | TRBD1 | TRBV25-1 | CASADRGEGNEQFF | TGTGCCAGCGCCGACAGGGGTGAGGGAAATGAGCAGTTCTTC
. | TRBJ2-5 | . | TRBV6-1 | CASSEDGYRVETQYF | TGTGCCAGCAGTGAAGATGGGTACAGGGTTGAGACCCAGTACTTC
. | TRBJ2-7 | TRBD1 | TRBV6-5 | CASSYPGQGYEQYF | TGTGCCAGCAGTTACCCCGGACAGGGATACGAGCAGTACTTC
large | TRBJ2-2 | TRBD1 | TRBV11-2 | CASSAAGTGGTGELFF | TGTGCCAGCAGCGCGGCCGGGACAGGGGGGACCGGGGAGCTGTTTTTT
few | TRBJ1-4 | . | TRBV19 | CASSRSFYEKLFF | TGTGCCAGTAGTAGAAGTTTCTATGAAAAACTGTTTTTT
. | TRBJ2-4 | . | TRBV7-2 | CASNPIGADIQYF | TGTGCCAGCAACCCAATCGGGGCGGACATTCAGTACTTC
few | TRBJ2-3 | . | TRBV7-9 | CASSLEAGGTDTQYF | TGTGCCAGCAGCTTAGAGGCAGGGGGCACAGATACGCAGTATTTT
. | TRBJ1-4 | TRBD1 | TRBV25-1 | CASQDPGQGVEKLFF | TGTGCCAGCCAGGACCCGGGACAGGGGGTTGAAAAACTGTTTTTT
. | TRBJ1-1 | . | TRBV7-2 | CASSLGQNTEAFF | TGTGCCAGCAGCTTAGGCCAGAACACTGAAGCTTTCTTT
. | TRBJ2-5 | . | TRBV2 | CASSVETEETQYF | TGTGCCAGCAGTGTTGAGACAGAAGAGACCCAGTACTTC
. | TRBJ1-4 | . | TRBV5-1 | CASSLVSALGNEKLFF | TGCGCCAGCAGCTTGGTCTCGGCCCTTGGGAATGAAAAACTGTTTTTT
. | TRBJ2-1 | . | TRBV7-7 | CASSPGGAGYNEQFF | TGTGCTAGCAGCCCCGGGGGAGCGGGCTACAATGAGCAGTTCTTC
. | TRBJ1-4 | . | TRBV21-1 | CASSKAPEGASEKLFF | TGTGCCAGCAGCAAAGCGCCGGAGGGGGCGAGTGAAAAACTGTTTTTT
. | TRBJ2-3 | TRBD1 | TRBV6-5 | CASSFGQGSLGDTQYF | TGTGCCAGCAGTTTCGGACAGGGGTCACTCGGGGATACGCAGTATTTT
. | TRBJ2-1 | TRBD2 | TRBV6-5 | CASARRGDQGQFF | TGTGCCAGCGCAAGGCGGGGGGACCAGGGGCAGTTCTTC
once | TRBJ2-5 | . | TRBV23-1 | CASSQSWQETQYF | TGCGCCAGCAGTCAATCGTGGCAAGAGACCCAGTACTTC
once | TRBJ1-5 | . | TRBV6-5 | CASSRGTGQPQHF | TGTGCCAGCAGTCGGGGGACTGGCCAGCCCCAGCATTTT
. | TRBJ2-2 | TRBD2 | TRBV2 | CASSSGTSGWAGELFF | TGTGCCAGCAGTTCCGGGACTAGCGGGTGGGCCGGGGAGCTGTTTTTT
. | TRBJ2-7 | . | TRBV3-1/TRBV3-2 | CASSQTQGPYEQYF | TGTGCCAGCAGCCAAACTCAGGGACCCTACGAGCAGTACTTC
. | TRBJ2-3 | TRBD2 | TRBV12-5 | CASGLVAGVADTQYF | TGTGCTAGTGGTTTGGTAGCGGGGGTGGCAGATACGCAGTATTTT
few | TRBJ1-3 | TRBD1 | TRBV5-1 | CASSIGQGINTIYF | TGCGCCAGCAGCATCGGACAGGGGATAAACACCATATATTTT
. | TRBJ1-3 | TRBD1 | TRBV4-3 | CASSQEGGTGAGNTIYF | TGCGCCAGCAGCCAAGAAGGCGGGACAGGGGCAGGAAACACCATATATTTT
medium-sized | TRBJ1-4 | . | TRBV2 | CASSAQGEYEKLFF | TGTGCCAGCAGTGCGCAGGGAGAATATGAAAAACTGTTTTTT
. | TRBJ2-3 | . | TRBV5-1 | CASSAGTLTDTQYF | TGCGCCAGCAGTGCGGGGACCCTCACAGATACGCAGTATTTT
. | TRBJ2-7 | TRBD1 | TRBV2 | CASSAGQGRASSYEQYF | TGTGCCAGCAGTGCAGGACAGGGACGGGCCAGCTCCTACGAGCAGTACTTC
. | TRBJ2-7 | . | TRBV12-3/TRBV12-4 | CASSLIGAGEQYF | TGTGCCAGCAGTTTAATCGGGGCGGGCGAGCAGTACTTC
. | TRBJ2-3 | TRBD2 | TRBV7-2 | CASGTAGGPNTQYF | TGTGCCAGCGGAACAGCGGGAGGGCCAAATACGCAGTATTTT
. | TRBJ2-7 | . | TRBV5-1 | CASSSLASSSYEQYF | TGCGCCAGCAGCTCTCTAGCATCCAGCTCCTACGAGCAGTACTTC
. | TRBJ2-2 | TRBD1 | TRBV5-6 | CASSPINRGRLSTGELFF | TGTGCCAGCAGCCCGATTAACAGGGGGCGTCTCTCCACCGGGGAGCTGTTTTTT
few | TRBJ1-4 | TRBD1 | TRBV18 | CASSPKGQGDEKLFF | TGTGCCAGCTCACCCAAGGGACAGGGCGACGAAAAACTGTTTTTT
few | TRBJ1-3 | . | TRBV29-1 | CSVEVGALIYF | TGCAGCGTTGAAGTAGGGGCCCTAATATATTTT
. | TRBJ2-5 | . | TRBV6-5 | CASSYDRERGTQYF | TGTGCCAGCAGTTATGACCGGGAACGGGGGACCCAGTACTTC
. | TRBJ2-2 | TRBD2 | TRBV4-3 | CASSQASGARGTGELFF | TGCGCCAGCAGCCAGGCGAGCGGGGCCCGGGGCACCGGGGAGCTGTTTTTT
. | TRBJ1-3 | . | TRBV6-1 | CASSEHLGQGNTIYF | TGTGCCAGCAGTGAACACCTGGGGCAAGGAAACACCATATATTTT
. | TRBJ2-3 | . | TRBV19 | CASSAAWASTDTQYF | TGTGCCAGTAGTGCCGCATGGGCTAGCACAGATACGCAGTATTTT
few | TRBJ1-4 | . | TRBV19 | CASNFVQGGEKLFF | TGTGCCAGTAACTTTGTGCAGGGCGGTGAAAAACTGTTTTTT
. | TRBJ1-2 | TRBD1 | TRBV7-2 | CASSLPRDRVSYGYTF | TGTGCCAGCAGCTTACCCCGGGACAGGGTTTCCTATGGCTACACCTTC
. | TRBJ2-3 | TRBD1 | TRBV11-2 | CASSFRGGTGGPDTQYF | TGTGCCAGCAGCTTCCGGGGCGGGACAGGGGGACCAGATACGCAGTATTTT
. | TRBJ1-1 | . | TRBV5-1 | CASSLAGLQGLNTEAFF | TGCGCCAGCAGCTTGGCCGGGTTGCAGGGATTGAACACTGAAGCTTTCTTT
. | TRBJ2-2 | TRBD2 | TRBV7-9 | CASSLAWTSGTGELFF | TGTGCCAGCAGCTTAGCGTGGACTAGTGGCACCGGGGAGCTGTTTTTT
few | TRBJ1-1 | TRBD1 | TRBV5-1 | CASSLDTQGGNTEAFF | TGCGCCAGCAGCTTGGACACACAGGGGGGGAACACTGAAGCTTTCTTT
. | TRBJ1-5 | . | TRBV9 | CASGGGGETQPQHF | TGTGCCAGCGGCGGGGGCGGGGAGACTCAGCCCCAGCATTTT
. | TRBJ1-1 | TRBD1 | TRBV7-8 | CASSPWTGVDTEAFF | TGTGCCAGCAGCCCGTGGACAGGGGTGGACACTGAAGCTTTCTTT
. | TRBJ1-3 | . | TRBV4-1 | CASSPIQRNTIYF | TGCGCCAGCAGCCCAATTCAACGAAACACCATATATTTT
few | TRBJ2-2 | . | TRBV18 | CASSPLGAGVNTGELFF | TGTGCCAGCTCACCCCTAGGGGCAGGGGTCAACACCGGGGAGCTGTTTTTT
large | TRBJ2-1 | TRBD2 | TRBV2 | CASSPAGASYNEQFF | TGTGCCAGCAGCCCAGCGGGAGCATCCTACAATGAGCAGTTCTTC
few | TRBJ1-4 | . | TRBV12-5 | CASGSQGGEKLFF | TGTGCTAGTGGTTCGCAGGGAGGTGAAAAACTGTTTTTT